This TCR beta chain was found in a study of cytomegalovirus exposure and HLA in healthy donors. Whole-study context: The 120 validation repertoires matched the approximately 700 first-cohort repertoires in platform, a later analysis reported.

This table comes from immunoSEQ multiplex PCR, and its TCRdb copy is limited to in-frame clones, with some not included. The data show about 180,000 clones, around 85% seen once. This TCR came from a man aged 18 to 29 in good health and CMV-seropositive. The sequencing sample was made of PBMCs.

CDR3 in amino acids: CASSAGTGVNQPQHF. Here the CDR3 DNA reads TGCGCCAGCAGCGCCGGGACAGGGGTTAATCAGCCCCAGCATTTT. This chain joins TRBV5-1 and TRBJ1-5; 10 bases align to TRBD1. The CDR3 length is 15 residues. V lost 4 bases and J lost 4; bases outside the gene matches: 5. Looked up from germline, CDR1 is SGHRS and CDR2 is YFSETQ. The full variable domain, with the rest looked up from reference TRBV5-1 and TRBJ1-5, is KAGVTQTPRYLIKTRGQQVTLSCSPISGHRSVSWYQQTPGQGLQFLFEYFSETQRNKGNFPGRFSGRQFSNSRSEMNVSTLELGDSALYLCASSAGTGVNQPQHFGDGTRLSIL.